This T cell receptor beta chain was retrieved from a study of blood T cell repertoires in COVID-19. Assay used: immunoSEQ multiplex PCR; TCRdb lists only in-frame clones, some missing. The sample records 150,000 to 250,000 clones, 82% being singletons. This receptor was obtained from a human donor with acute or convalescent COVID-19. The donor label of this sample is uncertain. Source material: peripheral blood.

DNA of the CDR3: TGTGCCAGCAGTTACTCATGGACTAGCGGAGGCCACGAGCAGTACTTC. It codes for CASSYSWTSGGHEQYF. The chain combines TRBV6-5 with TRBJ2-7, with 10 positions matching TRBD2. CDR3 length: 16 residues. Trimming at V came to 0 bases and at J to 5 bases, leaving 7 bases not matched to a gene. Germline lookup yields CDR1 MNHEY and CDR2 SVGAGI.